One sample yielded the 6 T cell receptor beta chains listed below, sequenced in a study of blood T cell repertoires in COVID-19. Repertoires were generated with immunoSEQ multiplex PCR, while TCRdb's copy carries only in-frame clones and drops some. The sample has 200,000 to 250,000 clones; approximately 91% are singletons. Material for sequencing was peripheral blood. Receptors were obtained from a man aged 55-75 years who had recovered from COVID-19.

The chain carries TRBV6-5 and TRBJ1-2; 9 bases are shared with TRBD1. The CDR3 has 15 residues. With 6 bases clipped from V and 4 bases from J, the junction kept 9 bases outside the gene matches. Germline lookup yields CDR1 MNHEY and CDR2 SVGAGI. The CDR3 reads CASSIGGQGLYGYTF. CDR3 in DNA: TGTGCCAGCAGCATAGGTGGACAGGGGCTCTATGGCTACACCTTC.

The rearrangement uses TRBV19 and TRBJ2-7, with D possibly being TRBD2 (6 bases). The V end was cut by 3 bases, the J end by 4 bases, with 22 bases between. Germline V CDR1 and CDR2: LNHDA, SQIVND (reference sequence). CDR3 size: 17 residues. The chain's CDR3 is CASSMGFRGGVFYEQYF. CDR3 DNA: TGTGCCAGTAGTATGGGGTTCCGGGGAGGAGTGTTTTACGAGCAGTACTTC. The whole variable domain, remainder taken from reference TRBV19 and TRBJ2-7, is DGGITQSPKYLFRKEGQNVTLSCEQNLNHDAMYWYRQDPGQGLRLIYYSQIVNDFQKGDIAEGYSVSREKKESFPLTVTSAQKNPTAFYLCASSMGFRGGVFYEQYFGPGTRLTVT.

This clone was seen a single time. The chain combines TRBV28 with TRBJ2-7, with D perhaps matching TRBD2 (5 bases). The CDR3 has 16 residues. V lost 5 bases and J lost 1, with 18 bases in between. In germline, CDR1 is MDHEN, CDR2 SYDVKM. This chain's CDR3 is CASSLIPTGISYEQYF. The CDR3 DNA is TGTGCCAGCAGTCTCATCCCGACGGGAATTTCCTACGAGCAGTACTTC.

The chain couples TRBV5-5 to TRBJ1-1, with D uncertain. The length of the CDR3 is 12 residues. CDR1 is SGHKS, CDR2 YYEKEE, per germline (reference sequence). The ends were cut back, 4 bases at V and 6 bases at J, with 10 bases in the middle. DNA of the CDR3: TGTGCCAGCAGCCCATCCGGTTCTGAAGCTTTCTTT. This codes for CASSPSGSEAFF.

This rearrangement joins TRBV18 to TRBJ1-5; a weak D match, TRBD1 (5 bases). CDR1 and CDR2 from the germline V gene are KGHSH and LQKENI. The V and J ends lost 3 bases and 9 bases respectively, with 9 bases between them. This CDR3 region has 12 residues. This CDR3 is CASSPPGGPQHF. The CDR3 coding sequence is TGTGCCAGCTCACCCCCGGGGGGGCCCCAGCATTTT.

The chain combines TRBV23-1 with TRBJ1-2, with no clear D. TRBV23-1 is identified as an open reading frame with a role that is uncertain. This CDR3 contains 12 residues. Trimming cost V 7 bases and J 2 bases, with 8 bases left between them. The CDR3 spells CASTPVNYGYTF. CDR3 nucleotide sequence: TGCGCCAGCACCCCAGTGAACTATGGCTACACCTTC.